Listed below are T cell receptor beta chains from one sample, sequenced in a study of regulatory T cells in long-lasting Graves disease. TCRdb fed the multiplex PCR reads into MiXCR, producing one record per CDR3 protein. The table records about 400,000 distinct CDR3 sequences, less than 25% of them present only once. Sample: peripheral blood mononuclear cells (PBMCs), taken when the disease was refractory, from a patient treated with antithyroid drugs. The source of these receptors is a female donor with Graves disease. The CDR3 runs from the conserved cysteine through the conserved F or W. D genes are given only for firm matches. Only some rows state a clone size, as once, few, many or a class for expanded clones.

clone size,D gene,J gene,V gene,CDR3 protein,CDR3 DNA
.,.,TRBJ2-1,TRBV12-3/TRBV12-4,CASSYRQGSSYNEQFF,TGTGCCAGCAGTTATCGTCAGGGGAGCTCCTACAATGAGCAGTTCTTC
few,.,TRBJ2-7,TRBV20-1,CSAPGPAADYEQYF,TGCAGTGCCCCGGGACCCGCAGCGGACTACGAGCAGTACTTC
few,.,TRBJ1-1,TRBV30,CAWSVPRNTEAFF,TGTGCCTGGAGTGTACCAAGGAACACTGAAGCTTTCTTT
many,TRBD1,TRBJ2-7,TRBV6-2/TRBV6-3,CASSYTTGQGAYEQYF,TGTGCCAGCAGTTACACAACGGGACAGGGGGCCTACGAGCAGTACTTC
.,.,TRBJ2-7,TRBV7-9,CASSTGPPVYEQYF,TGTGCCAGCAGCACAGGGCCCCCAGTTTACGAGCAGTACTTC
.,TRBD2,TRBJ2-3,TRBV7-2,CASSLDWRELDTQYF,TGTGCCAGCAGCTTAGATTGGCGGGAGTTAGATACGCAGTATTTT
few,TRBD2,TRBJ2-7,TRBV20-1,CSASWTSGSEQYF,TGCAGTGCTTCCTGGACTAGCGGGAGCGAGCAGTACTTC
.,.,TRBJ1-6,TRBV18,CASSADSANSPLHF,TGTGCCAGCTCAGCGGACAGCGCTAATTCACCCCTCCACTTT
.,.,TRBJ2-1,TRBV6-6,CASSYSAGLSYNEQFF,TGTGCCAGCAGTTACTCGGCAGGGTTATCCTACAATGAGCAGTTCTTC
.,TRBD1,TRBJ1-3,TRBV6-1,CATTGTGLSGNTIYF,TGTGCCACAACCGGGACAGGGTTATCTGGAAACACCATATATTTT
many,.,TRBJ1-4,TRBV28,CASSRRVTNLAGEKLFF,TGTGCCAGCAGTCGCAGGGTGACAAATCTCGCGGGTGAAAAACTGTTTTTT
few,TRBD1,TRBJ1-5,TRBV19,CASSTGTDLAAQHF,TGTGCCAGTAGTACCGGGACAGACCTTGCGGCCCAGCATTTT
.,TRBD1,TRBJ1-2,TRBV5-5,CASSLGYRGPGYTF,TGTGCCAGCAGCTTGGGTTACAGGGGGCCTGGCTACACCTTC
many,.,TRBJ1-2,TRBV3-2,CASSHGGNYGYTF,TGTGCCAGCAGCCACGGAGGGAACTATGGCTACACCTTC
.,TRBD1,TRBJ1-1,TRBV6-2/TRBV6-3,CASKNGRGRRNTEAFF,TGTGCCAGCAAAAACGGCAGGGGGCGAAGGAACACTGAAGCTTTCTTT
many,TRBD1,TRBJ1-3,TRBV2,CASRSTGAGNTIYF,TGTGCCAGCAGAAGTACAGGGGCCGGAAACACCATATATTTT
few,TRBD1,TRBJ1-1,TRBV19,CASTTRDRAGEAFF,TGTGCCAGTACAACCCGGGACAGGGCGGGTGAAGCTTTCTTT
.,.,TRBJ2-2,TRBV5-1,CASSLPWDNTGGLFF,TGCGCCAGCAGCTTGCCCTGGGATAACACCGGGGGGCTGTTTTTT
.,.,TRBJ2-2,TRBV5-1,CASSLEGYGAGELFF,TGCGCCAGCAGCTTGGAGGGTTATGGGGCCGGGGAGCTGTTTTTT
.,TRBD1,TRBJ1-1,TRBV29-1,CSVDQGGNTEAFF,TGCAGCGTTGACCAGGGGGGAAACACTGAAGCTTTCTTT
.,.,TRBJ1-5,TRBV29-1,CSVEVGGGQPRHF,TGCAGCGTTGAAGTGGGAGGGGGTCAGCCCCGGCATTTT
.,.,TRBJ1-1,TRBV7-3,CACSETVNTEAFF,TGTGCCTGCAGCGAGACGGTGAACACTGAAGCTTTCTTT
few,.,TRBJ2-2,TRBV27,CASSQIGVVELFF,TGTGCCAGCAGTCAGATAGGGGTGGTGGAGCTGTTTTTT
many,.,TRBJ2-4,TRBV28,CASSHQEGNIQYF,TGTGCCAGCAGCCATCAGGAAGGGAACATTCAGTACTTC
.,.,TRBJ1-2,TRBV20-1,CSAGHGANYGYTF,TGCAGTGCAGGACACGGGGCTAACTATGGCTACACCTTC
.,TRBD1,TRBJ1-4,TRBV18,CASSPQTGGGEKLFF,TGTGCCAGCTCACCACAGACAGGGGGCGGAGAAAAACTGTTTTTT
.,.,TRBJ2-1,TRBV6-5,CASSYVRGDEQFF,TGTGCCAGCAGTTACGTTAGGGGCGATGAGCAGTTCTTC
few,TRBD2,TRBJ2-7,TRBV20-1,CSANRWTSASYEQYF,TGCAGTGCCAACCGATGGACTAGCGCCTCCTACGAGCAGTACTTC
few,.,TRBJ2-7,TRBV19,CASSDPGSYYEQYF,TGTGCCAGTAGTGACCCGGGATCTTACTACGAGCAGTACTTC
few,.,TRBJ1-1,TRBV19,CASSIDRDSIGTEAFF,TGTGCCAGTAGTATAGATCGAGACTCGATCGGCACTGAAGCTTTCTTT
.,.,TRBJ2-7,TRBV13,CASSFAGNAYEQYF,TGTGCCAGCAGCTTCGCAGGGAATGCCTACGAGCAGTACTTC
many,TRBD1,TRBJ1-4,TRBV20-1,CSARDYRGGEKLFF,TGCAGTGCCCGAGACTACAGGGGTGGTGAAAAACTGTTTTTT
many,.,TRBJ2-4,TRBV6-1,CASWSAVNRNIQYF,TGTGCCAGCTGGTCGGCAGTTAATCGGAACATTCAGTACTTC
.,.,TRBJ2-4,TRBV12-3/TRBV12-4,CASSYSRDPNIQYF,TGTGCCAGCAGTTATTCCCGGGACCCAAACATTCAGTACTTC
few,.,TRBJ2-6,TRBV28,CASSNGEDRSPFSGANVLTF,TGTGCCAGCAGCAACGGGGAGGACAGGTCCCCGTTCTCTGGGGCCAACGTCCTGACTTTC
few,TRBD1,TRBJ1-1,TRBV6-1,CASSEQGVTTEAFF,TGTGCCAGCAGCGAACAGGGGGTTACCACTGAAGCTTTCTTT
few,.,TRBJ2-6,TRBV5-5,CASSLETVAAGANVLTF,TGTGCCAGCAGCTTGGAGACCGTTGCAGCTGGGGCCAACGTCCTGACTTTC
many,.,TRBJ2-5,TRBV11-2,CASSLVIRRGETQYF,TGTGCCAGCAGCTTAGTTATTCGCAGGGGCGAGACCCAGTACTTC
few,TRBD1,TRBJ1-1,TRBV7-8,CATQEGPGGMNTEAFF,TGTGCCACTCAAGAAGGACCAGGGGGTATGAACACTGAAGCTTTCTTT
.,.,TRBJ2-3,TRBV7-2,CASSLRAAQGTDTQYF,TGTGCCAGCAGCCTCAGAGCCGCCCAGGGCACAGATACGCAGTATTTT
.,TRBD2,TRBJ2-7,TRBV7-8,CASSLGGRSPNEQYF,TGTGCCAGCAGCTTAGGCGGGAGGAGTCCTAACGAGCAGTACTTC
.,.,TRBJ2-2,TRBV4-1,CASSEGWLGGTGELFF,TGCGCCAGCAGCGAAGGGTGGCTAGGCGGCACCGGGGAGCTGTTTTTT
.,.,TRBJ2-2,TRBV24-1,CATSDLLTGELFF,TGTGCCACCAGTGATTTACTCACCGGGGAGCTGTTTTTT
many,.,TRBJ1-1,TRBV28,CASSPRGGRSTEAFF,TGTGCCAGCAGTCCACGAGGAGGGCGTAGCACTGAAGCTTTCTTT
few,TRBD1,TRBJ1-2,TRBV6-1,CASSRSGTGGVSGGYTF,TGTGCCAGCAGTAGAAGCGGGACAGGGGGCGTTTCTGGTGGCTACACCTTC
few,TRBD1,TRBJ2-2,TRBV7-3,CASTEQGANGELFF,TGTGCCAGCACTGAACAGGGGGCCAACGGGGAGCTGTTTTTT
many,TRBD2,TRBJ2-5,TRBV28,CASNPPPGRASERETQYF,TGTGCCAGCAATCCCCCCCCCGGGAGGGCTAGTGAGAGAGAGACCCAGTACTTC
.,TRBD1,TRBJ1-2,TRBV2,CASSPDGTEHGYTF,TGTGCCAGCAGCCCCGATGGGACAGAACACGGCTACACCTTC